The present T cell receptor beta chain was sequenced within a study of cytomegalovirus exposure and HLA in healthy donors. On this clone itself: Its target is not known.

Findings and caveats of the study: Reported findings show TCR beta sequences accurately forecast HLA-A and HLA-B alleles in most subjects.

V shed 7 bases and J shed 5 bases, with 13 bases lying between them. The CDR3 is 13 amino acids. Germline loops: CDR1 SGHRS, CDR2 YFSETQ. PCR used 60 Vbeta primers and 13 Jbeta primers. The data were produced by immunoSEQ multiplex PCR, yet TCRdb's version contains in-frame clones alone and is incomplete. Of roughly 120,000 clones in the sample, roughly 75% were seen once. This sequence was found in a man aged 30-40 years in good health and CMV-seronegative. Sequences were obtained from PBMCs. The chain is built from TRBV5-1 and TRBJ1-5; D remains unclear. This CDR3 is CASSIGRDQPQHF. CDR3 DNA: TGCGCCAGCTCCATCGGGAGGGATCAGCCCCAGCATTTT.